What follows are 20 T cell receptor beta chains derived from one specimen sequenced in a study of T-cell reconstitution after alpha-beta-depleted transplantation in children (dated by TCRdb to 2016 to 2018). Library method: PCR. Reads for this sample came from an Illumina HiSeq 2500. To normalize quantification of the TCRbeta repertoire, the TCR libraries were built with molecular barcoding that relied on unique molecular identifiers. The public sequencing data were trimmed at Q25 with fastp and processed into clonotypes with MiXCR by TCRdb, which kept only in-frame beta chains. A single entry per CDR3 protein holds the most common genes and DNA from its merged rows. The sample profile shows a few hundred thousand distinct CDR3 sequences; 15% to 20% of them were found once. In total, the top ten clones hold approximately 3% of the sample. Here the sequenced sample was PBMCs from the stem cell graft donor, taken from the stem cell graft. All receptors derive from a human donor who donated a stem cell graft to a child with acute lymphoblastic leukemia.

This clonotype came up a few times. This chain uses TRBV20-1 with TRBJ2-5; tentative D call: TRBD2 (6 bases). The germline V gene has CDR1 DFQATT and CDR2 SNEGSKA (reference sequence). Trimming cost V 5 bases and J 5 bases, with 18 bases left between them. CDR3 length: 14 amino acids. The CDR3 nucleotides are TGCAGTGCTGGGGACTTTTTGCGTGGGGAGACCCAGTACTTC. Protein: CSAGDFLRGETQYF.

This clonotype was found a few times. The genes are TRBV7-2 and TRBJ2-5; 8 bases agree with TRBD1. Looked up from germline, CDR1 is SGHTA and CDR2 is FQGNSA. The CDR3 is 14 amino acids. Unmatched junction bases numbered 7, after V lost 5 bases and J lost 5 bases. CDR3 region: CASSKGQGLETQYF. In DNA form, the CDR3 reads TGTGCCAGCAGCAAAGGACAGGGCCTGGAGACCCAGTACTTC.

There are a few counts of this clonotype. The rearrangement links TRBV19 to TRBJ2-1; 8 positions agree with TRBD1. Trimming cost V 5 bases and J 10 bases; bases outside gene matches: 10. CDR1 and CDR2 from the germline V gene are LNHDA and SQIVND (reference sequence). CDR3 length: 14 amino acids. CDR3 amino acids: CASSPGQGAQEQFF. The CDR3 DNA is TGTGCCAGTAGTCCCGGACAGGGAGCCCAGGAGCAGTTCTTC.

CDR3 in amino acids: CASSGFPTEAFF. CDR3 in DNA: TGTGCCAGCTCTGGGTTTCCCACTGAAGCTTTCTTT. The chain employs TRBV5-6 and TRBJ1-1; D unresolved. This CDR3 is 12 amino acids long. V gave up 7 bases and J gave up 4 bases, with 11 bases separating them. Per the germline V gene, CDR1 is SGHDT and CDR2 is YYEEEE.

This chain uses TRBV29-1 with TRBJ2-7, with 14 bases matching TRBD2. After removal of 4 bases from V and 6 bases from J, the junction contained 5 bases not matched to a gene. The CDR3 totals 14 residues. In germline, CDR1 is SQVTM, CDR2 ANQGSEA. This CDR3 reads CSVVGTSGRPEQYF. The CDR3 DNA reads TGCAGCGTTGTGGGGACTAGCGGGAGACCCGAGCAGTACTTC.

In its sample, this clonotype was seen a few times. The chain carries TRBV27 and TRBJ2-2, with 7 bases matching TRBD2. V gave up 3 bases and J gave up 4 bases; unmatched junction bases: 5. The germline gives CDR1 MNHEY, CDR2 SMNVEV (reference sequence). The length of the CDR3 is 15 residues. CDR3 in DNA: TGTGCCAGCAGTTTGGGGGGGATCGCCACCGGGGAGCTGTTTTTT. Translated, it gives CASSLGGIATGELFF.

V is TRBV30 and J is TRBJ1-1; 9 bases map to TRBD1. V was pared by 2 bases and J by 5 bases, with 6 bases of the junction left unmatched. The CDR3 runs 14 residues. The germline V gene has CDR1 GTSNPN and CDR2 SVGIG (reference sequence). The CDR3 DNA reads TGTGCCTGGAGTTCCGACAGGGGGAGTACTGAAGCTTTCTTT. Translating it yields CAWSSDRGSTEAFF.

The chain couples TRBV12-3 or TRBV12-4 to TRBJ1-1; D unresolved. This CDR3 has 13 residues. Trimming removed 6 bases at V and 0 bases at J, with 8 bases between. CDR3 residues: CASSRHLNTEAFF. Written as DNA, the CDR3 is TGTGCCAGCAGCAGACACCTGAACACTGAAGCTTTCTTT.

The chain combines TRBV20-1 with TRBJ2-1; 8 nucleotides line up with TRBD2. The CDR3 covers 14 residues. V gave up 5 bases and J gave up 6 bases; unmatched junction bases: 9. From germline, CDR1 is DFQATT and CDR2 SNEGSKA (reference sequence). CDR3 protein: CSAHGTRRGNEQFF. Here the CDR3 DNA reads TGCAGTGCTCATGGGACTAGGAGGGGCAATGAGCAGTTCTTC.

The V gene is TRBV10-1, the J gene TRBJ2-3, with a possible D match to TRBD2 (5 bases). The ends were cut back, 2 bases at V and 3 bases at J, with 21 bases in the middle. Germline-derived CDR1 and CDR2 are WNHNN and SYGVQD (reference sequence). CDR3 length: 18 residues. CDR3 loop: CASSEGSENTPITDTQYF. For the CDR3, the DNA is TGCGCCAGCAGTGAGGGTAGCGAGAATACCCCAATAACAGATACGCAGTATTTT.

V gene TRBV9 combines with J gene TRBJ1-2; weak D call: TRBD1 (6 bases). The germline CDR1 and CDR2 sequences are SGDLS and YYNGEE. V gave up 6 bases and J gave up 4 bases, with 13 bases separating them. CDR3 length: 13 amino acids. CDR3 DNA sequence: TGTGCCAGCAACGCAGGGGAGGGCTATGGCTACACCTTC. It specifies CASNAGEGYGYTF.

V gene TRBV5-1 combines with J gene TRBJ1-1; D perhaps matches TRBD1 (6 bases). Germline V lookup: CDR1 SGHRS, CDR2 YFSETQ. Trimming shortened V by 4 bases and J by 4 bases, and 11 bases separated the two germline ends. This CDR3 contains 13 residues. In DNA, the CDR3 is TGCGCCAGCAGCCCAAACAGGGCCACTGAAGCTTTCTTT. It translates to CASSPNRATEAFF.

This clonotype came up a few times. The J gene is TRBJ2-1, the V gene TRBV10-3; TRBD2 might be the D (5 bases). The CDR3 contains 13 residues. In germline, CDR1 is ENHRY, CDR2 SYGVKD. Trimming left V 3 bases short and J 10 bases short, with 13 bases between. The CDR3 nucleotides read TGTGCCATCAGTGACCATCAAGGGAGAGAGCAGTTCTTC. It specifies CAISDHQGREQFF.

The V and J genes are TRBV18 and TRBJ1-2; D remains ambiguous. CDR3 length equals 12 residues. Between the trimmed V and J ends, which lost 5 bases and 3 bases, there was a span of 7 bases. Germline CDR1 KGHSH, CDR2 LQKENI. The CDR3 here is CASSGSDYGYTF. The CDR3 DNA follows: TGTGCCAGCTCAGGGTCGGACTATGGCTACACCTTC.

The chain uses TRBV5-1 and TRBJ2-3; no firm D call. The CDR3 consists of 14 residues. Deletions cut 0 bases from V and 5 bases from J, with 10 bases between. Per germline, CDR1 SGHRS and CDR2 YFSETQ. The CDR3 reads CASSLATWRDTQYF. The CDR3 nucleotides read TGCGCCAGCAGCTTGGCCACTTGGAGAGATACGCAGTATTTT.

This clonotype was recorded a few times. The chain uses TRBV12-3 or TRBV12-4 and TRBJ2-1; unclear D gene. V shed 5 bases and J shed 8 bases, with 19 bases lying between them. This CDR3 region has 15 residues. The CDR3 nucleotides are TGTGCCAGCAGTCCACTCCGGGCCCCCGCGGATGAGCAGTTCTTC. Its translation is CASSPLRAPADEQFF.

This clonotype has just a few counts. This chain connects TRBV12-3 or TRBV12-4 to TRBJ2-5, with a weak D call TRBD1 (6 bases). The CDR3 is 19 residues long. V was trimmed by 6 bases and J by 5 bases, leaving 31 bases between them. The DNA for the CDR3 is TGTGCCAGCAGCCACACAGTTGGGCACCTAGGGGGAACGGGGGAGACCCAGTACTTC. The encoded protein is CASSHTVGHLGGTGETQYF.

This clonotype was detected only a few times. The genes are TRBV11-2 and TRBJ2-1; 13 nucleotides agree with TRBD2. J lost 0 bases, V lost 5 bases, and 4 bases had no gene match. The CDR3 runs to 17 residues. Germline V CDR1 and CDR2: SGHAT, FQNNGV. CDR3 in amino acids: CASSQGTSGASYNEQFF. As DNA, the CDR3 is TGTGCCAGCAGCCAAGGGACTAGCGGGGCCTCCTACAATGAGCAGTTCTTC.

The chain employs TRBV6-1 and TRBJ1-1, with 9 bases matching TRBD1. The germline CDR1 and CDR2 sequences are MNHNS and SASEGT. The trim removed 6 bases at V and 3 bases at J, leaving 14 bases unmatched. The CDR3 is made up of 17 amino acids. CDR3 nucleotide sequence: TGTGCCAGCAGGCCCAGACAGGGGGTGGTTTCAGACACTGAAGCTTTCTTT. It is translated as CASRPRQGVVSDTEAFF.

V usage is TRBV5-1 and J usage is TRBJ2-1; no clear D. CDR3 length: 11 residues. Trimming removed 3 bases at V and 10 bases at J, with 8 bases between. Germline loops: CDR1 SGHRS, CDR2 YFSETQ. This CDR3 reads CASSSNLEQFF. The CDR3 coding sequence is TGCGCCAGCAGCTCAAACTTAGAGCAGTTCTTC.